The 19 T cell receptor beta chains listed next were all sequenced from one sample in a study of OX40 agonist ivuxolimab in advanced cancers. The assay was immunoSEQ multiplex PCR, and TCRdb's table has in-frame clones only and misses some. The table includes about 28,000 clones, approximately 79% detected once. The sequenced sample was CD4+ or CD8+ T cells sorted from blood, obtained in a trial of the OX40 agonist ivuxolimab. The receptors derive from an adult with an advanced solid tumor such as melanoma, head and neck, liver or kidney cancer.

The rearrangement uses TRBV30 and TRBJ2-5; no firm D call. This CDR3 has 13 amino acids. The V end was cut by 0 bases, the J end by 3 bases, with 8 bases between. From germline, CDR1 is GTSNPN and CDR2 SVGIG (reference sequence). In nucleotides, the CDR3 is TGTGCCTGGAGTGTAGGCGGAAAAGAGACCCAGTACTTC. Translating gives CAWSVGGKETQYF.

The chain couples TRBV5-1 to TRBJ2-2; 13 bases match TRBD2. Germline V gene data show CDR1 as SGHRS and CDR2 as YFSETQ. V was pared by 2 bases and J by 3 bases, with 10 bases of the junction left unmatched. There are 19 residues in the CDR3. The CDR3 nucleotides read TGCGCCAGCAGCTTTTTACTAGCGGGAGGGTTTATGGACACCGGGGAGCTGTTTTTT. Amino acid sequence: CASSFLLAGGFMDTGELFF.

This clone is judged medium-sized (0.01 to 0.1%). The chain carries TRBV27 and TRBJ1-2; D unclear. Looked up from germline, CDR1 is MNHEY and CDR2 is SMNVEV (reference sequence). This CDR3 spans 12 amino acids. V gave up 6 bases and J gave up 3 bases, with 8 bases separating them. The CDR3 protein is CASRQPDYGYTF. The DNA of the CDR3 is TGTGCCAGCAGACAACCAGACTATGGCTACACCTTC.

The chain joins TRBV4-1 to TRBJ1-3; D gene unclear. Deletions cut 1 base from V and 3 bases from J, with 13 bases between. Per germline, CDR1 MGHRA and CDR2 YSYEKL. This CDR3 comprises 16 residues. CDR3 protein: CASSQVARSSGNTIYF. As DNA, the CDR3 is TGCGCCAGCAGCCAAGTTGCCAGATCTAGTGGAAACACCATATATTTT.

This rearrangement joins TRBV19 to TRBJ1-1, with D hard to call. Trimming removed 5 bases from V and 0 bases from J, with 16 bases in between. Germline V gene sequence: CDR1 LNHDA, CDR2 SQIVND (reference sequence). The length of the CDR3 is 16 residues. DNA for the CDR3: TGTGCCAGTAGTTACGTCTGGCAGGTCATGAACACTGAAGCTTTCTTT. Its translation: CASSYVWQVMNTEAFF.

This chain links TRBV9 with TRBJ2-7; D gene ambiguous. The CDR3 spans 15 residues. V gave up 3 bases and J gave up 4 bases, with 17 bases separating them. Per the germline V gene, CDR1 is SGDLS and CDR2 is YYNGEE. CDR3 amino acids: CASSETPGSAYEQYF. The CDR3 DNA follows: TGTGCCAGCAGCGAAACGCCCGGCTCCGCTTACGAGCAGTACTTC.

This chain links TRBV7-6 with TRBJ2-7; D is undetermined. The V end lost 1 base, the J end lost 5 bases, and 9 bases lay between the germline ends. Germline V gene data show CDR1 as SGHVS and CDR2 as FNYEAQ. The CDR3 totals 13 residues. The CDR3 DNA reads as TGTGCCAGCAGCTTAGGGGTTCTAGACGAGCAGTACTTC. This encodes CASSLGVLDEQYF.

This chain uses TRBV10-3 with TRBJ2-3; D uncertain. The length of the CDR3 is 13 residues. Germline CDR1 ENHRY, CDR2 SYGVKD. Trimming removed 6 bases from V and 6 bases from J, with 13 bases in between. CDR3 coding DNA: TGTGCCATCAGCGAGACGTACTTGGATACGCAGTATTTT. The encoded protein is CAISETYLDTQYF.

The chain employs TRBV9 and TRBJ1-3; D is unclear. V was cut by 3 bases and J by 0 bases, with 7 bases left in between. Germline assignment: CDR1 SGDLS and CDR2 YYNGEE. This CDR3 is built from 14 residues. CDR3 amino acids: CASSADNSGNTIYF. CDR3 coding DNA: TGTGCCAGCAGCGCCGACAACTCTGGAAACACCATATATTTT. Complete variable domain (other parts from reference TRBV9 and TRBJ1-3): DSGVTQTPKHLITATGQRVTLRCSPRSGDLSVYWYQQSLDQGLQFLIQYYNGEERAKGNILERFSAQQFPDLHSELNLSSLELGDSALYFCASSADNSGNTIYFGEGSWLTVV.

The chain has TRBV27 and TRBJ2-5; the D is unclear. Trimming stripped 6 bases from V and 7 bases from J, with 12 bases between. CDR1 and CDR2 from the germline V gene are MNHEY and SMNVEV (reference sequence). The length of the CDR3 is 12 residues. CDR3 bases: TGTGCCAGCAGCCCCGGGCTCGGGACCCAGTACTTC. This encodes CASSPGLGTQYF.

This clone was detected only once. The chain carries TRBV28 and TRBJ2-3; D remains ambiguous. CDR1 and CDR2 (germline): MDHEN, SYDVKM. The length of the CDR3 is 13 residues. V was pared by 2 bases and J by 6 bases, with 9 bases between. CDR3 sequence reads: CASSLQLEDTQYF. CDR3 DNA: TGTGCCAGCAGTTTACAGTTAGAGGATACGCAGTATTTT.

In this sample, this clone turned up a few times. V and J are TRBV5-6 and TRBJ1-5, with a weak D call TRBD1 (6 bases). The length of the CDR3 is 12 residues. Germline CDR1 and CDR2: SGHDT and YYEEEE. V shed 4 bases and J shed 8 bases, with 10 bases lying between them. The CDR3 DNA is TGTGCCAGCAGCCTACAGGGAGAGCCCCAGCATTTT. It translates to CASSLQGEPQHF. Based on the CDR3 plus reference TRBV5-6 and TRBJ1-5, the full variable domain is DAGVTQSPTHLIKTRGQQVTLRCSPKSGHDTVSWYQQALGQGPQFIFQYYEEEERQRGNFPDRFSGHQFPNYSSELNVNALLLGDSALYLCASSLQGEPQHFGDGTRLSIL.

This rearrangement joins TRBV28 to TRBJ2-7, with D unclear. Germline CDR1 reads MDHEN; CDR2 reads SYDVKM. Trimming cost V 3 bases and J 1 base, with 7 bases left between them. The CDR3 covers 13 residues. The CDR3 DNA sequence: TGTGCCAGCAGTTTTGGGGATTCCTACGAGCAGTACTTC. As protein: CASSFGDSYEQYF.

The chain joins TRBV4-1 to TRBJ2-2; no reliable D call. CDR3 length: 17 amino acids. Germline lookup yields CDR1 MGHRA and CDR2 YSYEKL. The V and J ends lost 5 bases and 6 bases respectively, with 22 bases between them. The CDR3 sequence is CASSARPGVGDAGELFF. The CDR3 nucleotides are TGCGCCAGCAGCGCGCGACCGGGCGTCGGTGATGCCGGGGAGCTGTTTTTT.

CDR3 sequence: CASSLGTGLSNQPQHF. CDR3 nucleotide sequence: TGTGCCAGCAGCTTAGGGACAGGGTTGAGCAATCAGCCCCAGCATTTT. The chain has TRBV5-6 and TRBJ1-5; 9 bases are a match to TRBD1. This CDR3 comprises 16 residues. Losses at the gene ends were 2 bases for V and 1 base for J; bases not matched to a gene: 4. From germline, CDR1 is SGHDT and CDR2 YYEEEE.

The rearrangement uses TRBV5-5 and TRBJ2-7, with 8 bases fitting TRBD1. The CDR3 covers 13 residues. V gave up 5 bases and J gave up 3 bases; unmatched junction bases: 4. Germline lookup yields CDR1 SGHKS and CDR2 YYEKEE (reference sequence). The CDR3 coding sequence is TGTGCCAGCAGGGACAGGGACTTCTACGAGCAGTACTTC. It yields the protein CASRDRDFYEQYF.

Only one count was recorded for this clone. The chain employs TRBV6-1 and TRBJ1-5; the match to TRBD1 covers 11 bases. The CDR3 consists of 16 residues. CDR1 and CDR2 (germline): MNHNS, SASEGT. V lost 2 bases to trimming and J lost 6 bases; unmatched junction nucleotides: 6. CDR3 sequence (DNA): TGTGCCAGCAGTGAACGGGACAGGGGGGGATTTCAGCCCCAGCATTTT. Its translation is CASSERDRGGFQPQHF.

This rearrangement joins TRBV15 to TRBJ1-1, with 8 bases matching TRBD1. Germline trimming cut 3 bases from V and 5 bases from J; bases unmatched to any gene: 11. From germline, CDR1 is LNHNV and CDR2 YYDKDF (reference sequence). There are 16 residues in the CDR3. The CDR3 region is CATSSRGQGGKTEAFF. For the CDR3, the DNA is TGTGCCACCAGCAGCCGTGGACAGGGAGGGAAGACTGAAGCTTTCTTT.

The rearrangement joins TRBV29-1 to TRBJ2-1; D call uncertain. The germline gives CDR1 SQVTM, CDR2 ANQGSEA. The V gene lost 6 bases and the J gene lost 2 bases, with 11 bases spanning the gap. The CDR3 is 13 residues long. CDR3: CSVVLAAYNEQFF. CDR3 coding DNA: TGCAGCGTGGTTTTGGCAGCCTACAATGAGCAGTTCTTC.